Following are 8 T cell receptor beta chains from one sample sequenced in a study of CD8+ T cells in alopecia areata. Once RNA had been extracted, it was reverse transcribed into cDNA to act as the sequencing template. Method: immunoSEQ multiplex PCR; TCRdb's copy keeps in-frame clones and lacks some. The sample holds roughly 150,000 clones, about 53% seen once. Sample: CD8+ T cells sorted from blood, taken at week 0. These receptor sequences come from a human donor with alopecia areata.

The chain joins TRBV29-1 to TRBJ2-7; D uncertain. Trimming took 7 bases from V and 0 from J, leaving 10 bases between them. Germline values: CDR1 SQVTM, CDR2 ANQGSEA. The CDR3 spans 12 residues. The CDR3 nucleotides read TGCAGCGCCTGTGAAAGCTCCTACGAGCAGTACTTC. Translating it yields CSACESSYEQYF.

The sample holds a few counts of this clone. This rearrangement joins TRBV19 to TRBJ1-2; TRBD1 is a possible D gene (5 bases). The germline V gene encodes CDR1 LNHDA and CDR2 SQIVND (reference sequence). Trimming removed 5 bases at V and 5 bases at J, with 12 bases between. The CDR3 contains 13 residues. CDR3 sequence: CASSHGTGYGYTF. The DNA of the CDR3 is TGTGCCAGTAGTCACGGGACGGGATATGGCTACACCTTC.

The V call is TRBV4-3, the J call TRBJ2-7, with unresolved D. Germline CDR1 and CDR2: LGHNA and YSLEER. Trimming pared 1 base from V and 4 bases from J, leaving 14 bases between. This CDR3 has 15 residues. The CDR3 DNA reads TGCGCCAGCAGCCAAGCAGGACCCGGGCCATACGAGCAGTACTTC. Its translation is CASSQAGPGPYEQYF.

The chain recombines TRBV29-1 with TRBJ1-2; 11 positions match TRBD1. CDR1 SQVTM and CDR2 ANQGSEA come from the germline V gene. Losses at the gene ends were 3 bases for V and 5 bases for J; bases not matched to a gene: 5. CDR3 size: 14 residues. The CDR3 loop is CSVEHGTGGYGYTF. DNA of the CDR3: TGCAGCGTTGAGCACGGGACAGGGGGTTATGGCTACACCTTC. Complete variable domain (other parts from reference TRBV29-1 and TRBJ1-2): SAVISQKPSRDICQRGTSLTIQCQVDSQVTMMFWYRQQPGQSLTLIATANQGSEATYESGFVIDKFPISRPNLTFSTLTVSNMSPEDSSIYLCSVEHGTGGYGYTFGSGTRLTVV.

V usage is TRBV11-3 and J usage is TRBJ2-1, with D unresolved. Germline lookup yields CDR1 SGHNT and CDR2 YENEEA. This CDR3 comprises 15 residues. The V and J ends lost 5 bases and 0 bases respectively, with 11 bases between them. CDR3 sequence: CASSPEPSSYNEQFF. In nucleotides, the CDR3 is TGTGCCAGCAGCCCAGAACCTAGCTCCTACAATGAGCAGTTCTTC.

The chain links TRBV6-1 to TRBJ1-1; D remains ambiguous. This CDR3 has 12 amino acids. V was cut by 11 bases and J by 5 bases, with 15 bases left in between. CDR1 and CDR2 from the germline V gene are MNHNS and SASEGT. CDR3: CAATTFWTEAFF. The CDR3 DNA follows: TGTGCCGCGACGACCTTCTGGACTGAAGCTTTCTTT.

This clone has just a few counts. The chain uses TRBV5-1 and TRBJ1-1; TRBD1 is a possible D gene (5 bases). CDR1 and CDR2 from the germline V gene are SGHRS and YFSETQ. The CDR3 covers 11 residues. The V gene lost 4 bases and the J gene lost 7 bases, with 8 bases spanning the gap. The CDR3, as DNA: TGCGCCAGCAGCACTGGACATGAAGCTTTCTTT. The encoded protein is CASSTGHEAFF.

This clone was seen only a few times. At one end, the junction sequence differs from germline, possibly due to a read error. The chain uses TRBV4-3 and TRBJ1-1; unclear D gene. This CDR3 is built from 14 residues. The germline V gene has CDR1 LGHNA and CDR2 YSLEER. This CDR3 reads CASSLRIEEGSGAF. The DNA of the CDR3 is TGCGCCAGCAGCCTCCGGATCGAGGAAGGAAGCGGCGCCTTT.